These T cell receptor beta chains were read from a single sample in a study of shared clonotypes between healthy human individuals. Produced via immunoSEQ multiplex PCR; TCRdb's table is partial and in-frame only. Seen here are about 980,000 clones, about three quarters observed once, and the top ten hold around 1.4%. Source material: memory CD4+ T cells sorted from blood. The receptor source for this set is a man between 18 and 29 years old in good health. The CDR3 runs from the conserved cysteine through the conserved F or W. Fields, in order: CDR3 protein, clone size, V gene. Clone sizes are given selectively: once, few, many, or a class where the clone is expanded.

CDR3: CASREGRHTGELFF
size: .
V: TRBV10-2

CDR3: CASSPEWDANGYTF
size: .
V: TRBV9

CDR3: CASSLRRETNYGYTF
size: .
V: TRBV7-2

CDR3: CASRAPWNSPLHF
size: .
V: TRBV25-1

CDR3: CASSSPKGGLPNYGYTF
size: few
V: TRBV7-9

CDR3: CASSLGGTAGYNEQFF
size: .
V: TRBV5-1

CDR3: CASSGDGSTNEKLFF
size: .
V: TRBV11-2

CDR3: CASKYGEAFF
size: .
V: TRBV28

CDR3: CASSPDLRASTDTQYF
size: .
V: TRBV11-1

CDR3: CASSRQGLLETQYF
size: .
V: TRBV2

CDR3: CASSLRASIYEQYF
size: .
V: TRBV7-2

CDR3: CASVRGPDTEAFF
size: .
V: TRBV25-1

CDR3: CASSADRSFNQPQHF
size: .
V: TRBV6-5

CDR3: CASSSNRDRTYGYTF
size: .
V: TRBV28

CDR3: CASSLEQVSGELFF
size: few
V: TRBV5-1

CDR3: CSVEIESGTSDTQYF
size: few
V: TRBV29-1

CDR3: CASSAGTGATEAFF
size: once
V: TRBV9

CDR3: CATPGLEDYGYTF
size: .
V: TRBV14

CDR3: CASSGRQGAMNTEAFF
size: .
V: TRBV28

CDR3: CAWSVGQGAMAFF
size: .
V: TRBV30

CDR3: CASSGAWGTQETQYF
size: .
V: TRBV7-9

CDR3: CASSFRDKANEKLFF
size: once
V: TRBV5-6

CDR3: CAWSRSLSGTGANYGYTF
size: .
V: TRBV30